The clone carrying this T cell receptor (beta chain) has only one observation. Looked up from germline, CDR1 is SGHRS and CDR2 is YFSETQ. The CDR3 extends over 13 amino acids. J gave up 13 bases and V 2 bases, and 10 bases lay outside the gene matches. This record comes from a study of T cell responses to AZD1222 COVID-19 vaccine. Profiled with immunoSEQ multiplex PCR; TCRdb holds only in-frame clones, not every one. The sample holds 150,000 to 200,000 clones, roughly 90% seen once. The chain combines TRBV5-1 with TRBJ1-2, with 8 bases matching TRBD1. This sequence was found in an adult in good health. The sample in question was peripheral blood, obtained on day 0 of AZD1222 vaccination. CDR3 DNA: TGCGCCAGCAGCTTAGACAGGGGTCCGGGGGGCACCTTC. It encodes CASSLDRGPGGTF.